These T cell receptor beta chains were read from a single sample in a study of T cells in lung cancer brain metastases. Sequenced by immunoSEQ multiplex PCR; TCRdb stores in-frame clones only, minus some. This table has about 1,900 clones, around 89% appearing once. Sequenced material: tumor tissue from a brain metastasis. The receptors were sampled from a woman aged 45 to 65 with non-small cell lung cancer that had spread to the brain. The CDR3 runs from the conserved cysteine through the conserved F or W. Each record gives: CDR3 protein, CDR3 DNA, J gene, clone size, V gene, D gene. D genes are given only for firm matches. Clone size, where shown, is once, few, many, or a class for clones that have expanded.

CASRLARMNTEAFF,TGTGCCAGCCGCTTGGCCCGGATGAACACTGAAGCTTTCTTT,TRBJ1-1,NA,TRBV27,NA
CASVKDGGLIAF,TGCGCCAGCGTGAAGGACGGGGGGCTGATCGCCTTC,TRBJ1-2,NA,TRBV5-1,NA
CATAQGHGNTIYF,TGTGCCACAGCACAGGGGCATGGAAACACCATATATTTT,TRBJ1-3,NA,TRBV6-5,TRBD1
CASSPGGGQNYGYTF,TGTGCCAGCAGTCCGGGGGGAGGACAAAATTATGGCTACACCTTC,TRBJ1-2,NA,TRBV11-2,NA
CASSGTDLAEKLFF,TGTGCCAGCAGTGGAACCGACCTGGCTGAAAAACTGTTTTTT,TRBJ1-4,few,TRBV2,NA
CASSSSQGYGYTF,TGTGCCAGCAGCTCCTCCCAGGGCTATGGCTACACCTTC,TRBJ1-2,NA,TRBV7-9,NA
CASRTGTGRSPLHF,TGTGCCAGCCGAACAGGGACAGGGCGTTCACCCCTCCACTTT,TRBJ1-6,NA,TRBV2,TRBD1
CASSRTGQGNEKLFF,TGTGCCAGTAGTCGCACCGGGCAGGGGAATGAAAAACTGTTTTTT,TRBJ1-4,NA,TRBV9,NA
CATSRGGEGGEKLFF,TGTGCCACCAGCAGAGGGGGGGAGGGAGGTGAAAAACTGTTTTTT,TRBJ1-4,NA,TRBV15,NA
CASSARLAGFNIQYF,TGTGCCAGCAGCGCGAGACTAGCGGGGTTCAACATTCAGTACTTC,TRBJ2-4,NA,TRBV7-2,TRBD2
CASSLFETENTEAFF,TGCGCCAGCAGCTTGTTCGAAACAGAGAACACTGAAGCTTTCTTT,TRBJ1-1,NA,TRBV5-1,NA
CASSSNRDRYSGNTIYF,TGTGCCAGCAGCTCAAACCGGGACAGATATTCTGGAAACACCATATATTTT,TRBJ1-3,NA,TRBV5-4,TRBD1
CAWSRTSGAYEQYF,TGTGCCTGGAGTCGGACTAGCGGGGCCTACGAGCAGTACTTC,TRBJ2-7,NA,TRBV30,TRBD2
CASSIRGWDQPQHF,TGTGCCAGTAGTATCAGGGGGTGGGATCAGCCCCAGCATTTT,TRBJ1-5,few,TRBV19,TRBD1
CASSLTGSYTF,TGTGCCAGCAGCTTAACAGGGAGCTACACCTTC,TRBJ1-2,NA,TRBV5-4,NA
CATSRGTGGPYNEQFF,TGTGCCACCAGCAGAGGGACAGGGGGGCCCTACAATGAGCAGTTCTTC,TRBJ2-1,NA,TRBV15,TRBD1
CASSPPDRERGYTF,TGTGCCAGCTCACCACCGGACAGGGAGCGCGGCTACACCTTC,TRBJ1-2,NA,TRBV18,TRBD1
CASLPSIGRQYF,TGTGCCAGTTTACCTTCGATTGGGCGGCAGTACTTC,TRBJ2-7,NA,TRBV18,NA
CASRSWQLVGQPQHF,TGTGCCAGCAGATCCTGGCAGTTGGTAGGACAGCCCCAGCATTTT,TRBJ1-5,NA,TRBV5-6,NA
CASSSRGLHTDTQYF,TGTGCCAGCAGCTCCCGAGGGTTGCACACAGATACGCAGTATTTT,TRBJ2-3,NA,TRBV7-2,NA
CASSVTGEYGYTF,TGCGCCAGCAGCGTGACAGGGGAGTACGGCTACACCTTC,TRBJ1-2,few,TRBV5-1,TRBD1
CASSSEGRGPEKLFF,TGTGCCAGCAGCTCGGAAGGCAGGGGGCCTGAAAAACTGTTTTTT,TRBJ1-4,NA,TRBV5-6,TRBD1
CASSQDLRRAYGYTF,TGTGCCAGCAGCCAAGATCTGAGGAGGGCCTATGGCTACACCTTC,TRBJ1-2,NA,TRBV4-2,NA
CASSRRDISMNTEAFF,TGCGCCAGCAGCCGTCGGGACATTTCTATGAACACTGAAGCTTTCTTT,TRBJ1-1,NA,TRBV4-1,NA
CASSPGGRTNEKLFF,TGCGCCAGCAGCCCGGGTGGGAGGACTAATGAAAAACTATTTTTT,TRBJ1-4,NA,TRBV5-1,NA
CASSRGQMNYGYTF,TGTGCCAGCAGCCGGGGACAGATGAACTATGGCTACACCTTC,TRBJ1-2,once,TRBV7-8,TRBD1
CALVDNTEAFF,TGCGCCCTAGTCGACAACACTGAAGCTTTCTTT,TRBJ1-1,NA,TRBV29-1,NA
CASSVVGEGWPQHF,TGTGCCAGCAGCGTTGTTGGGGAGGGGTGGCCCCAGCATTTT,TRBJ1-5,NA,TRBV9,NA
CASSSTGGAETQYF,TGTGCCAGCAGCTCCACAGGGGGCGCGGAGACCCAGTACTTC,TRBJ2-5,NA,TRBV11-3,TRBD1
CSAGAGTGLNEKLFF,TGCAGCGCTGGAGCCGGGACAGGCCTTAATGAAAAACTGTTTTTT,TRBJ1-4,NA,TRBV29-1,TRBD1
CASSLVAVPYNEQFF,TGTGCCAGCAGCTTAGTAGCGGTTCCCTACAATGAGCAGTTCTTC,TRBJ2-1,NA,TRBV7-2,NA
CASSYSGTAGNTIYF,TGTGCCAGCAGTTATTCCGGGACAGCTGGAAACACCATATATTTT,TRBJ1-3,NA,TRBV6-5,TRBD1
CASSERWATNEKLFF,TGTGCCAGCAGTGAGCGATGGGCAACTAATGAAAAACTGTTTTTT,TRBJ1-4,NA,TRBV2,NA
CASSLWVQSSGNTIYF,TGCGCCAGCAGCTTGTGGGTACAGAGCTCTGGAAACACCATATATTTT,TRBJ1-3,once,TRBV5-1,NA
CASSDSSYEQYF,TGTGCCAGCAGTGACAGCTCCTACGAGCAGTACTTC,TRBJ2-7,NA,TRBV27,NA
CASSPGGLDQPQHF,TGTGCCAGCAGTCCCGGTGGCCTTGACCAGCCCCAGCATTTT,TRBJ1-5,NA,TRBV7-9,NA
CASSPSIGRQYF,TGTGCCAGCTCACCTTCGATTGGGCGGCAGTACTTC,TRBJ2-7,NA,TRBV18,NA
CASIGDGVEQFF,TGTGCCAGCATAGGGGACGGGGTTGAGCAGTTCTTC,TRBJ2-1,NA,TRBV2,NA
CASSISGTTDTQYF,TGTGCCAGCAGCATTAGCGGGACTACAGATACGCAGTATTTT,TRBJ2-3,NA,TRBV9,TRBD2
CASSLEWSNSRTLNEQFF,TGTGCCAGCAGCTTAGAGTGGTCTAACAGCCGTACTCTGAATGAGCAGTTCTTC,TRBJ2-1,few,TRBV7-9,NA
CASSYRVGQPQHF,TGTGCCAGCAGCTACAGGGTGGGTCAGCCCCAGCATTTT,TRBJ1-5,NA,TRBV7-2,NA
CASSLKLAGGTGELFF,TGTGCTAGCAGCTTAAAACTAGCGGGAGGCACCGGGGAGCTGTTTTTT,TRBJ2-2,once,TRBV7-7,TRBD2
CASRKTGSDTQYF,TGTGCCAGCAGGAAGACAGGGTCAGATACGCAGTATTTT,TRBJ2-3,NA,TRBV28,TRBD1
CASRPGQGVNYGYTF,TGTGCCAGCAGACCGGGACAGGGAGTTAACTATGGCTACACCTTC,TRBJ1-2,few,TRBV6-1,TRBD1
CASSVGEEITGELFF,TGTGCCAGCAGCGTAGGGGAGGAGATCACCGGGGAGCTGTTTTTT,TRBJ2-2,NA,TRBV9,NA